This is a list of T cell receptor beta chains from one sample in a study of blood T cell repertoires in COVID-19. Assay used: immunoSEQ multiplex PCR; TCRdb lists only in-frame clones, some missing. The sample records some 170,000 clones, roughly 89% being singletons. Input material: peripheral blood. The source of these receptors is a woman in her forties or fifties with acute or convalescent COVID-19. Both conserved end residues are part of each CDR3. Fields, in order: J gene, CDR3 length, V gene, CDR3 protein.

>TRBJ1-5|16|TRBV5-1
CASSLSGSYSNQPQHF
>TRBJ1-2|15|TRBV5-1
CASSLGQLIPGGYTF
>TRBJ2-1|13|TRBV12-3/TRBV12-4
CASSYPPNNEQFF
>TRBJ2-3|16|TRBV19
CASRNSRDSLSDTQYF
>TRBJ2-3|16|TRBV4-1
CASSHSSGGAADTQYF
>TRBJ2-2|15|TRBV19
CASSPGTANTGELFF
>TRBJ1-1|15|TRBV10-3
CAINNRDRGNTEAFF
>TRBJ2-7|14|TRBV3-1/TRBV3-2
CASSQPDRGGEQYF
>TRBJ1-1|11|TRBV7-2
CASSRDTEAFF
>TRBJ2-3|16|TRBV6-1
CASSEGWTGLTDTQYF
>TRBJ1-5|13|TRBV30
CAWGDSGSRPQHF
>TRBJ2-7|13|TRBV7-9
CASSPTGAYEQYF
>TRBJ2-1|13|TRBV6-6
CASSPQRVYEQFF
>TRBJ2-3|12|TRBV30
CAWTFSTDTQYF
>TRBJ1-5|18|TRBV6-2/TRBV6-3
CASSSYASPGEGNQPQHF
>TRBJ1-1|13|TRBV10-1
CASSLTVDSMAFF
>TRBJ1-2|12|TRBV19
CASRHRGHGYTF
>TRBJ2-7|14|TRBV27
CASSLAGGPYEQYF
>TRBJ1-2|17|TRBV5-6
CASSLDRTGGNNYGYTF
>TRBJ2-1|17|TRBV19
CASSIPRTSGGENEQFF
>TRBJ2-1|15|TRBV6-5
CASSYSSGLNNEQFF
>TRBJ2-5|15|TRBV19
CASSIGQGGAETQYF
>TRBJ2-5|13|TRBV10-3
CAISDNRGETQYF
>TRBJ1-2|15|TRBV5-4
CASSSKQTDSNGYTF
>TRBJ2-1|16|TRBV18
CASSPLMGSYYNEQFF
>TRBJ1-1|14|TRBV7-9
CASNWDRLNTEAFF
>TRBJ1-1|15|TRBV5-4
CASSPGQGDRTEAFF
>TRBJ2-3|16|TRBV11-3
CASSSGQGGEADTQYF
>TRBJ1-1|13|TRBV5-4
CASSAQGNTEAFF